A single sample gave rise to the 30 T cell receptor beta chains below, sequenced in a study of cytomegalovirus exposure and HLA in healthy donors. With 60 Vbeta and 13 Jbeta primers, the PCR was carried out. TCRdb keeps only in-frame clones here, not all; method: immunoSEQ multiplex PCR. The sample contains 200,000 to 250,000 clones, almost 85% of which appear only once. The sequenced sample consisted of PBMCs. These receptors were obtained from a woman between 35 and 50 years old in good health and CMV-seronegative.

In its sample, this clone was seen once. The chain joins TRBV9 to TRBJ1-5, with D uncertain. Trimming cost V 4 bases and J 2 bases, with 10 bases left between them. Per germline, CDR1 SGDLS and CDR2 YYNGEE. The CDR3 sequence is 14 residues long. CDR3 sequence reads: CASSSGEGNQPQHF. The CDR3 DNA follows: TGTGCCAGCAGCTCGGGAGAGGGCAATCAGCCCCAGCATTTT.

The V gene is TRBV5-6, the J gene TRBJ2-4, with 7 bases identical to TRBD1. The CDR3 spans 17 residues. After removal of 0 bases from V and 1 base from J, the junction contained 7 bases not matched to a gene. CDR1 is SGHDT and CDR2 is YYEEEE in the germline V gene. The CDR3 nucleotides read TGTGCCAGCAGCTTGGGTGGGCTCAGGGGGGCCAAAAACATTCAGTACTTC. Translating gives CASSLGGLRGAKNIQYF. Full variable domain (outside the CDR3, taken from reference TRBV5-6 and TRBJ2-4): DAGVTQSPTHLIKTRGQQVTLRCSPKSGHDTVSWYQQALGQGPQFIFQYYEEEERQRGNFPDRFSGHQFPNYSSELNVNALLLGDSALYLCASSLGGLRGAKNIQYFGAGTRLSVL.

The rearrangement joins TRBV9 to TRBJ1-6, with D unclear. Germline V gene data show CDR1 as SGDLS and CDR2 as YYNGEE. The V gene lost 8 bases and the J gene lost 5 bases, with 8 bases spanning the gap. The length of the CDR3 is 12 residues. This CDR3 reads CASQSNNSPLHF. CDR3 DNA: TGTGCCAGTCAAAGCAATAATTCACCCCTCCACTTT.

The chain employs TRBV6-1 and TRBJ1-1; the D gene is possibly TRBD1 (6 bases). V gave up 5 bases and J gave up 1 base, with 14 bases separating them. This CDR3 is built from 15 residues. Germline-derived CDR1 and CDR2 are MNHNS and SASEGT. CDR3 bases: TGTGCCAGCAGTCCCCTAACACAGGGGAACACTGAAGCTTTCTTT. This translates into CASSPLTQGNTEAFF.

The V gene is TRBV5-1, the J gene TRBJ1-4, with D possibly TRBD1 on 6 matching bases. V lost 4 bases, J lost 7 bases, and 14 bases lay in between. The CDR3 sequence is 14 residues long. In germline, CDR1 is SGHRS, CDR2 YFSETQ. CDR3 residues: CASSPRGAGEKLFF. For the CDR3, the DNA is TGCGCCAGCAGCCCGCGGGGGGCAGGTGAAAAACTGTTTTTT. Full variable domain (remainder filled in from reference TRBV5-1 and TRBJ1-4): KAGVTQTPRYLIKTRGQQVTLSCSPISGHRSVSWYQQTPGQGLQFLFEYFSETQRNKGNFPGRFSGRQFSNSRSEMNVSTLELGDSALYLCASSPRGAGEKLFFGSGTQLSVL.

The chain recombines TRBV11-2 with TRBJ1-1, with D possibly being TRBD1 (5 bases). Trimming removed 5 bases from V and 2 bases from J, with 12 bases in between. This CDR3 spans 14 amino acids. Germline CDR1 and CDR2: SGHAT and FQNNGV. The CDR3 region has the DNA TGTGCCAGCAGCCGGGGGGGGGAAAACACTGAAGCTTTCTTT. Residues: CASSRGGENTEAFF.

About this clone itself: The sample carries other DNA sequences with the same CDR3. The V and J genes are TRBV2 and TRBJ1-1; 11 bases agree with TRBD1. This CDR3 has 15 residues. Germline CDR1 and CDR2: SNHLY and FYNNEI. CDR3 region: CASSRDRGILRGAFF. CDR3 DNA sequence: TGTGCTAGCTCCCGGGACAGGGGGATCCTCCGCGGGGCTTTCTTT.

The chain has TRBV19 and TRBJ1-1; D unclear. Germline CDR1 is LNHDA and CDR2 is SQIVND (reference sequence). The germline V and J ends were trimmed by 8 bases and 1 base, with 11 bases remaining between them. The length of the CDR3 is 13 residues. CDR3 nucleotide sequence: TGTGCCAGTGGCCTGAGGCAGAACACTGAAGCTTTCTTT. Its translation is CASGLRQNTEAFF.

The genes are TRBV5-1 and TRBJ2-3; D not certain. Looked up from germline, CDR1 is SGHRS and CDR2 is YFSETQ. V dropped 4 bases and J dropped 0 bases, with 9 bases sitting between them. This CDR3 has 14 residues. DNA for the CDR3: TGCGCCAGCAGCGAGCACAGCAGCACAGATACGCAGTATTTT. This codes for CASSEHSSTDTQYF.

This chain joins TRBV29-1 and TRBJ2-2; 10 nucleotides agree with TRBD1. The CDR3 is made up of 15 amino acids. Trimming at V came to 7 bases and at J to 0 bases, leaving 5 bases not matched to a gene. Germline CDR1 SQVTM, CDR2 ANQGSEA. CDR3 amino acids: CSARTGGSNTGELFF. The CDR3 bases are TGCAGCGCCCGGACAGGGGGATCGAACACCGGGGAGCTGTTTTTT.

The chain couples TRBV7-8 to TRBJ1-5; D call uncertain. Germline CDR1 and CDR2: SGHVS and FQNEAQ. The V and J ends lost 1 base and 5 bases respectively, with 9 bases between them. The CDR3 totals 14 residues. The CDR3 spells CASSLGQAHQPQHF. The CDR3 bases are TGTGCCAGCAGCTTAGGGCAGGCCCATCAGCCCCAGCATTTT.

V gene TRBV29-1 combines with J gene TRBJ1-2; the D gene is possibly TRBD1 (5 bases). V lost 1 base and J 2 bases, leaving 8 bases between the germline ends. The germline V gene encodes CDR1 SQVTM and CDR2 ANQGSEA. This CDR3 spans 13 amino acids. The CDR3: CSVEGAGNYGYTF. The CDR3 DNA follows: TGCAGCGTTGAAGGAGCAGGGAACTATGGCTACACCTTC. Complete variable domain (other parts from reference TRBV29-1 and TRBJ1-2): SAVISQKPSRDICQRGTSLTIQCQVDSQVTMMFWYRQQPGQSLTLIATANQGSEATYESGFVIDKFPISRPNLTFSTLTVSNMSPEDSSIYLCSVEGAGNYGYTFGSGTRLTVV.

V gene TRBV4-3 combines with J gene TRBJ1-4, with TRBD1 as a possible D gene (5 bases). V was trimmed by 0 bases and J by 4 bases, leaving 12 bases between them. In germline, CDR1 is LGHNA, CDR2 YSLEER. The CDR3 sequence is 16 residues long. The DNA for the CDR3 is TGCGCCAGCAGCCAAGATAGGGGACTGAGTAATGAAAAACTGTTTTTT. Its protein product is CASSQDRGLSNEKLFF.

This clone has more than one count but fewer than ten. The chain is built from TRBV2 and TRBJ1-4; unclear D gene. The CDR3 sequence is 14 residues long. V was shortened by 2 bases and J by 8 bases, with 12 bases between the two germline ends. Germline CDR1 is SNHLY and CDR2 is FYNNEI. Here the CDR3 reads CASSEPQPPEKLFF. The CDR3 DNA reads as TGTGCCAGCAGTGAACCACAGCCCCCCGAAAAACTGTTTTTT.

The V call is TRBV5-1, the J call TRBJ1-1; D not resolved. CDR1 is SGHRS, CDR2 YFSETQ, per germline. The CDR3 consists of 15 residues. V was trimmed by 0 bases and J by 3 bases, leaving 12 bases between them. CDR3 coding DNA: TGCGCCAGCAGCTTGGTTCCGGAAGCGGACACTGAAGCTTTCTTT. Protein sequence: CASSLVPEADTEAFF. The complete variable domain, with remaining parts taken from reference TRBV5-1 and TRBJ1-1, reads KAGVTQTPRYLIKTRGQQVTLSCSPISGHRSVSWYQQTPGQGLQFLFEYFSETQRNKGNFPGRFSGRQFSNSRSEMNVSTLELGDSALYLCASSLVPEADTEAFFGQGTRLTVV.

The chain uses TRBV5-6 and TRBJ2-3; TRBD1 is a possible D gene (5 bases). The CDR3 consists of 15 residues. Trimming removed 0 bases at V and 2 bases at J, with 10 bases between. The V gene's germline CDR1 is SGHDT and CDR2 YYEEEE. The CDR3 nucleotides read TGTGCCAGCAGCTTGGGACAGAGGTACACAGATACGCAGTATTTT. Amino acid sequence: CASSLGQRYTDTQYF. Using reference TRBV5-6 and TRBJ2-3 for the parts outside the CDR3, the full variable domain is DAGVTQSPTHLIKTRGQQVTLRCSPKSGHDTVSWYQQALGQGPQFIFQYYEEEERQRGNFPDRFSGHQFPNYSSELNVNALLLGDSALYLCASSLGQRYTDTQYFGPGTRLTVL.

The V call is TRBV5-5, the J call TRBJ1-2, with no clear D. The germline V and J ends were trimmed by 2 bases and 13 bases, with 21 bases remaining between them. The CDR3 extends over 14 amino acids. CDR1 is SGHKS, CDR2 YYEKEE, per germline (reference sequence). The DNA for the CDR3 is TGTGCCAGCAGCTTTTTTCCGGGAACAGAGTTTTCCACCTTC. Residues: CASSFFPGTEFSTF.

The CDR3 DNA reads as TGTGCCAGCTCACCAGGGGGGTTCGAGCAGTACTTC. Protein sequence: CASSPGGFEQYF. The genes are TRBV18 and TRBJ2-7; D is perhaps TRBD2 (6 bases). Germline-derived CDR1 and CDR2 are KGHSH and LQKENI. Trimming removed 2 bases from V and 6 bases from J, with 8 bases in between. The CDR3 loop spans 12 amino acids.

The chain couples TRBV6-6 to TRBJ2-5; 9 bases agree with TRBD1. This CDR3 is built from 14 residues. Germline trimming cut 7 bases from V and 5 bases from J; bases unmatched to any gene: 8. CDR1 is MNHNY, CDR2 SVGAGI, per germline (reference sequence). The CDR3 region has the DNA TGTGCCAGCAACGACAGGGGGGCTTCGGAGACCCAGTACTTC. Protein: CASNDRGASETQYF.

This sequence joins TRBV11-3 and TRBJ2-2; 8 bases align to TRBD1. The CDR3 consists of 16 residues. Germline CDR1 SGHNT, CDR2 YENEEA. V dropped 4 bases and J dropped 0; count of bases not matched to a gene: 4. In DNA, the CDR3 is TGTGCCAGCAGCTCATGGACAGGGTCGAACACCGGGGAGCTGTTTTTT. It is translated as CASSSWTGSNTGELFF.

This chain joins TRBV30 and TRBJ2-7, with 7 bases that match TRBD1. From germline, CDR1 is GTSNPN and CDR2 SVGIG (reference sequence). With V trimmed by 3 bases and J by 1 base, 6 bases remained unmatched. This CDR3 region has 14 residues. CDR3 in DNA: TGTGCCTGGAGCCCGGACAGGATATCCTACGAGCAGTACTTC. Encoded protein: CAWSPDRISYEQYF.

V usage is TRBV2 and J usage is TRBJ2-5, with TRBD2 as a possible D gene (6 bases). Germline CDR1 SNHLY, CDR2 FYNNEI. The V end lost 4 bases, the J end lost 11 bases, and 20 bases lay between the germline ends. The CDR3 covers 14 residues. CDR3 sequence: CASSGRSVTSGQYF. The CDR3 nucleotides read TGTGCCAGCAGTGGCAGAAGTGTAACGAGCGGGCAGTACTTC.

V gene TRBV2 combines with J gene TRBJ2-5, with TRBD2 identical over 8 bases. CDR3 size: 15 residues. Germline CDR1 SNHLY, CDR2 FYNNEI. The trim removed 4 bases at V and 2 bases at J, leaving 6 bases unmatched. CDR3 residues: CASSGAGAKQETQYF. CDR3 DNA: TGTGCCAGCAGTGGAGCGGGGGCCAAACAAGAGACCCAGTACTTC.

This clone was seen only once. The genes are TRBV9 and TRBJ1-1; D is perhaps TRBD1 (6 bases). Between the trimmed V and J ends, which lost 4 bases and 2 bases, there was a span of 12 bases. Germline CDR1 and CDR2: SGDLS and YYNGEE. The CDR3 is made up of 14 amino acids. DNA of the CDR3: TGTGCCAGCAGCCCTGGACAGCCAAACACTGAAGCTTTCTTT. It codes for CASSPGQPNTEAFF.

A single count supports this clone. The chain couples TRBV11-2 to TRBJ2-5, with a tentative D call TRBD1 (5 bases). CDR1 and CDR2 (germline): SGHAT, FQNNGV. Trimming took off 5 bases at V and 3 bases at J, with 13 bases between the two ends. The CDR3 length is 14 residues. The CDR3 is CASSKRLREETQYF. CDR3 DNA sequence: TGTGCCAGCAGCAAAAGACTCAGGGAAGAGACCCAGTACTTC. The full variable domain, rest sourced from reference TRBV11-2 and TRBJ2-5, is EAGVAQSPRYKIIEKRQSVAFWCNPISGHATLYWYQQILGQGPKLLIQFQNNGVVDDSQLPKDRFSAERLKGVDSTLKIQPAKLEDSAVYLCASSKRLREETQYFGPGTRLLVL.

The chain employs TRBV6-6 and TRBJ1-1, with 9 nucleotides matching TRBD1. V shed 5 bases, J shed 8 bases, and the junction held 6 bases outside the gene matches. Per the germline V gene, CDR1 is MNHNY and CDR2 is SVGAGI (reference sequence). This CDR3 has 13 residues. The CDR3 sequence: CASSTGGLSEAFF. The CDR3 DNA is TGTGCCAGCAGTACAGGGGGCCTTTCGGAAGCTTTCTTT.

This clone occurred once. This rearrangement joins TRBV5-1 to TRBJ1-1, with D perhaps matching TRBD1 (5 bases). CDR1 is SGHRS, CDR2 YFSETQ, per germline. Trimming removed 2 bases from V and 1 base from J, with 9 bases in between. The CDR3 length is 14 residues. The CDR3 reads CASSFRQGNTEAFF. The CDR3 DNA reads TGCGCCAGCAGCTTCCGCCAGGGGAACACTGAAGCTTTCTTT.

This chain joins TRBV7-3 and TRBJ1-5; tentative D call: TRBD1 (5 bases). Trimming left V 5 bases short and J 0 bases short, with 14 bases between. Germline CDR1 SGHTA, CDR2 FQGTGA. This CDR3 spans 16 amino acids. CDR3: CASSGEGLDSNQPQHF. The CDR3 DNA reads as TGTGCCAGCAGCGGGGAGGGGCTAGATAGCAATCAGCCCCAGCATTTT. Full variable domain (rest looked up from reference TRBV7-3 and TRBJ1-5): GAGVSQTPSNKVTEKGKYVELRCDPISGHTALYWYRQSLGQGPEFLIYFQGTGAADDSGLPNDRFFAVRPEGSVSTLKIQRTERGDSAVYLCASSGEGLDSNQPQHFGDGTRLSIL.

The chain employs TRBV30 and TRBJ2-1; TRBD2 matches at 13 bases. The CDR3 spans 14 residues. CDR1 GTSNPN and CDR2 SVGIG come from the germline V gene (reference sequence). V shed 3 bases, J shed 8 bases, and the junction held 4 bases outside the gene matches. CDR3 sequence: CAWRTSGGPYEQFF. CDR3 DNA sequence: TGTGCCTGGAGGACTAGCGGGGGGCCCTATGAGCAGTTCTTC.

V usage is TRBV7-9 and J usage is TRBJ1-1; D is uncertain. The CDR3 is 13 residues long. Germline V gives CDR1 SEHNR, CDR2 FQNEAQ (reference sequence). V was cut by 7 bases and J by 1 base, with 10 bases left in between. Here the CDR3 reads CASTRGANTEAFF. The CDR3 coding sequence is TGTGCCAGCACCCGGGGAGCGAACACTGAAGCTTTCTTT.